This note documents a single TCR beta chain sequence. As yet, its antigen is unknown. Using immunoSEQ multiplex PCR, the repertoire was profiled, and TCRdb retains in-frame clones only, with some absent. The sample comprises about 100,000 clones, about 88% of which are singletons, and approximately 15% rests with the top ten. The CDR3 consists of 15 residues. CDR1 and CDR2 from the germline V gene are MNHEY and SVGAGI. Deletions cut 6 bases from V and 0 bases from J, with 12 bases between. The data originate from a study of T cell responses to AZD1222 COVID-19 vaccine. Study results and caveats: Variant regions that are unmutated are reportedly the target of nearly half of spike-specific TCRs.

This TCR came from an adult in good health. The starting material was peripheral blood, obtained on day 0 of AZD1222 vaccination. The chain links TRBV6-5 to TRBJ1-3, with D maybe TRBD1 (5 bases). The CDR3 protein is CASSLGGYSGNTIYF. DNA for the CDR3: TGTGCCAGCAGCTTGGGGGGGTACTCTGGAAACACCATATATTTT.